Listed below are T cell receptor beta chains from one sample, sequenced in a study of T cell responses to AZD1222 COVID-19 vaccine. This table comes from immunoSEQ multiplex PCR, and its TCRdb copy is limited to in-frame clones, with some not included. In the table there are 90,000 to 120,000 clones, 80% to 95% of which are singletons. Here the sequenced sample was peripheral blood, taken 28 days after the second AZD1222 dose. The receptors were gathered from an adult who received the AZD1222 COVID-19 vaccine. Each CDR3 is given with its conserved first and last residue. Each record gives: CDR3 length, V gene, D gene, J gene, clone size, CDR3 protein, CDR3 DNA. D genes are given only for firm matches. Clone size is given for some rows only: seen once, a few or many times, or a class if the clone is expanded.

14	TRBV28	TRBD1	TRBJ1-5	.	CASSLDRGDQPQHF	TGTGCCAGCAGTCTTGACAGGGGGGATCAGCCCCAGCATTTT
11	TRBV29-1	.	TRBJ1-1	.	CSVRGDAEAFF	TGCAGCGTTAGAGGGGACGCTGAAGCTTTCTTT
17	TRBV21-1	.	TRBJ2-5	.	CASSNPWRKKFQETQYF	TGTGCCAGCAGCAATCCCTGGCGCAAGAAGTTTCAAGAGACCCAGTACTTC
13	TRBV7-6	.	TRBJ1-3	.	CASSLGASNTIYF	TGTGCCAGCAGCTTAGGGGCATCCAACACCATATATTTT
17	TRBV10-2	TRBD1	TRBJ1-2	.	CASRTRQGVDSFYGYTF	TGCGCCAGCAGAACCCGACAGGGGGTCGACTCTTTCTATGGCTACACCTTC
11	TRBV24-1	.	TRBJ1-3	.	CATRRPNTIYF	TGTGCCACCAGGAGACCAAACACCATATATTTT
13	TRBV9	TRBD1	TRBJ1-2	.	CASSATGEHGYTF	TGTGCCAGCAGCGCGACAGGGGAGCATGGCTACACCTTC
11	TRBV24-1	.	TRBJ2-7	.	CATSEGNEQYF	TGTGCCACCAGTGAAGGCAACGAGCAGTACTTC
13	TRBV19	TRBD2	TRBJ2-5	once	CASSGRSKETQYF	TGTGCCAGTAGCGGGAGGTCTAAGGAGACCCAGTACTTC
13	TRBV30	.	TRBJ2-2	.	CAWSLQGAGELFF	TGTGCCTGGAGTCTACAGGGAGCCGGGGAGCTGTTTTTT
18	TRBV10-1	.	TRBJ2-2	few	CASSESGRGSKGSGELFF	TGCGCCAGCAGTGAGTCAGGCAGGGGAAGTAAAGGCTCCGGGGAGCTGTTTTTT
15	TRBV3-1/TRBV3-2	.	TRBJ1-3	.	CASSQGHNSGNTIYF	TGTGCCAGCAGCCAGGGGCACAACTCTGGAAACACCATATATTTT
16	TRBV6-5	.	TRBJ1-1	.	CASSYSLDSLSREAFF	TGTGCCAGCAGTTACTCTCTCGACAGCCTGTCGAGGGAAGCTTTCTTT
17	TRBV7-9	TRBD2	TRBJ2-1	once	CASSLSNWGRAYNEQFF	TGTGCCAGCAGCCTCTCTAATTGGGGGAGGGCTTACAATGAGCAGTTCTTC
14	TRBV10-2	TRBD2	TRBJ2-1	.	CASSSSGRTNEQFF	TGCGCCAGCAGTTCTAGCGGGAGGACCAATGAGCAGTTCTTC
15	TRBV5-1	TRBD1	TRBJ1-3	.	CASSLGTGHVNTIYF	TGCGCCAGCAGCCTAGGGACAGGGCATGTAAACACCATATATTTT
15	TRBV5-4	TRBD2	TRBJ2-1	.	CASSLDGGGAGEQFF	TGTGCCAGCAGCTTGGATGGCGGGGGGGCAGGCGAGCAGTTCTTC
15	TRBV6-2/TRBV6-3	TRBD1	TRBJ2-1	once	CASSYGGQGVNEQFF	TGTGCCAGCAGTTACGGGGGACAGGGGGTAAATGAGCAGTTCTTC
11	TRBV15	.	TRBJ2-7	.	CATSSTNEQYF	TGTGCCACCAGCTCTACGAACGAGCAGTACTTC
14	TRBV11-2	TRBD2	TRBJ2-7	.	CASSLAGGLYEQYF	TGTGCCAGCAGCTTAGCGGGAGGGCTCTACGAGCAGTACTTC
15	TRBV5-1	.	TRBJ1-1	once	CASSLAVSGNTEAFF	TGCGCCAGCAGCTTGGCCGTTTCTGGGAACACTGAAGCTTTCTTT
14	TRBV27	.	TRBJ2-3	.	CASTAGLGADTQYF	TGTGCCAGCACCGCGGGGCTTGGCGCAGATACGCAGTATTTT
14	TRBV19	.	TRBJ1-2	.	CASSIGLADYGYTF	TGTGCCAGTAGTATCGGACTGGCGGATTATGGCTACACCTTC
13	TRBV2	.	TRBJ2-2	.	CASSEGGTGELFF	TGTGCCAGCAGTGAAGGTGGCACCGGGGAGCTGTTTTTT
12	TRBV5-5	.	TRBJ1-2	.	CASSLALWGYTF	TGTGCCAGCAGCTTGGCCCTATGGGGCTACACCTTC
15	TRBV5-4	.	TRBJ1-4	.	CASSFRSQGNEKLFF	TGTGCCAGCAGCTTCAGATCGCAGGGTAATGAAAAACTGTTTTTT
15	TRBV27	.	TRBJ1-6	.	CASGPTGSHNSPLHF	TGTGCCAGCGGACCAACAGGGTCCCATAATTCACCCCTCCACTTT
15	TRBV28	.	TRBJ2-3	few	CASSLTGASTDTQYF	TGTGCCAGCAGTTTGACGGGAGCTAGCACAGATACGCAGTATTTT